What follows are 31 T cell receptor beta chains derived from one specimen sequenced in a study of shared clonotypes between healthy human individuals. Repertoires were generated with immunoSEQ multiplex PCR, while TCRdb's copy carries only in-frame clones and drops some. Here the sample spans about 730,000 clones, over 60% being singletons. Sequenced: memory CD4+ T cells sorted from blood. The subset denotes: CD45RA-negative fraction. The receptors stem from a woman between 25 and 40 years old in good health.

This chain connects TRBV4-2 to TRBJ2-1; 16 positions match TRBD2. Germline values: CDR1 LGHNA, CDR2 YNFKEQ. The CDR3 consists of 18 residues. J lost 7 bases, V lost 6 bases, and 12 bases had no gene match. In DNA, the CDR3 is TGTGCCAGCAGTGACTCCGGGACTAGCGGGAGGGCCGAGAATGAGCAGTTCTTC. This encodes CASSDSGTSGRAENEQFF.

The CDR3 sequence is CASSADLAGAGNEQFF. CDR3 sequence (DNA): TGTGCCAGCAGCGCAGACCTAGCGGGAGCGGGTAATGAGCAGTTCTTC. The chain links TRBV7-6 to TRBJ2-1; 10 nucleotides align to TRBD2. The CDR3 is 16 amino acids. Germline-derived CDR1 and CDR2 are SGHVS and FNYEAQ. Unmatched junction bases numbered 11, after V lost 5 bases and J lost 7 bases. The variable domain in full, with the rest retrieved from reference TRBV7-6 and TRBJ2-1, is GAGVSQSPRYKVTKRGQDVALRCDPISGHVSLYWYRQALGQGPEFLTYFNYEAQQDKSGLPNDRFSAERPEGSISTLTIQRTEQRDSAMYRCASSADLAGAGNEQFFGPGTRLTVL.

V gene TRBV5-1 combines with J gene TRBJ2-2; the match to TRBD2 covers 11 bases. V lost 4 bases and J lost 6; bases outside the gene matches: 8. The CDR3 totals 16 residues. Per germline, CDR1 SGHRS and CDR2 YFSETQ. In DNA form, the CDR3 reads TGCGCCAGCAGCCAAACACTAGCGGGAGACGCCGGGGAGCTGTTTTTT. This codes for CASSQTLAGDAGELFF.

The chain recombines TRBV28 with TRBJ1-5; D may be TRBD1 (6 bases). From germline, CDR1 is MDHEN and CDR2 SYDVKM. V lost 6 bases, J lost 2 bases, and 14 bases lay in between. The CDR3 has 15 residues. The CDR3 is CASSITGAGNQPQHF. In DNA, the CDR3 is TGTGCCAGCAGCATTACGGGGGCAGGCAATCAGCCCCAGCATTTT.

As concerns this clone: In the same sample, other DNA sequences code for this CDR3. The chain uses TRBV19 and TRBJ2-1; D ambiguous. This CDR3 comprises 13 residues. Looked up from germline, CDR1 is LNHDA and CDR2 is SQIVND (reference sequence). The V end lost 3 bases, the J end lost 3 bases, and 6 bases lay between the germline ends. This chain's CDR3 is CASSILGYNEQFF. The CDR3 coding sequence is TGTGCCAGTAGTATCTTAGGCTACAATGAGCAGTTCTTC.

This clone was seen a few times. The rearrangement links TRBV30 to TRBJ1-2; D is perhaps TRBD1 (5 bases). V dropped 4 bases and J dropped 6 bases, with 12 bases sitting between them. The germline V gene has CDR1 GTSNPN and CDR2 SVGIG (reference sequence). The CDR3 runs to 12 residues. The CDR3 loop is CAWMAGRNGYTF. In DNA, the CDR3 is TGTGCCTGGATGGCGGGACGTAATGGCTACACCTTC.

About this clone itself: Other DNA sequences in this sample translate to the same CDR3. The rearrangement links TRBV6-1 to TRBJ2-5; D is perhaps TRBD1 (6 bases). The CDR3 is 13 residues long. V lost 2 bases and J 5 bases, leaving 9 bases between the germline ends. Germline V gene data show CDR1 as MNHNS and CDR2 as SASEGT. In nucleotides, the CDR3 is TGTGCCAGCAGTGAACAGGGGTACGAGACCCAGTACTTC. It translates to CASSEQGYETQYF.

The CDR3 loop is CASSFPLVSGTGGSDEQFF. CDR3 bases: TGTGCCAGCAGTTTTCCTCTCGTTTCCGGGACAGGGGGCTCTGATGAGCAGTTCTTC. The chain has TRBV28 and TRBJ2-1, with 12 nucleotides matching TRBD1. Trimming took 3 bases from V and 8 from J; bases not matched to a gene: 17. This CDR3 region has 19 residues. Germline CDR1 reads MDHEN; CDR2 reads SYDVKM.

DNA for the CDR3: TGTGCCAGCAGTTACCCAGGGGGCGGAGAAGATACGCAGTATTTT. Residues: CASSYPGGGEDTQYF. J is TRBJ2-3 and V is TRBV6-6; 8 bases map to TRBD1. Trimming took 2 bases from V and 5 from J; bases not matched to a gene: 6. The CDR3 contains 15 residues. CDR1 is MNHNY and CDR2 is SVGAGI in the germline V gene (reference sequence).

The genes are TRBV29-1 and TRBJ2-5, with 8 bases fitting TRBD1. CDR3 length equals 15 residues. Germline CDR1 SQVTM, CDR2 ANQGSEA. Unmatched junction bases numbered 11, after V lost 3 bases and J lost 5 bases. CDR3: CSVETGEYYWETQYF. DNA of the CDR3: TGCAGCGTTGAGACAGGGGAATACTATTGGGAGACCCAGTACTTC.

This sequence joins TRBV6-6 and TRBJ2-6; D tentatively reads TRBD1 or TRBD2 (5 bases each). V was shortened by 7 bases and J by 4 bases, with 11 bases between the two germline ends. In germline, CDR1 is MNHNY, CDR2 SVGAGI (reference sequence). The CDR3 runs 14 residues. The CDR3 here is CASMRGSGANVLTF. The CDR3 DNA reads TGTGCCAGCATGAGGGGTTCCGGGGCCAACGTCCTGACTTTC.

The chain employs TRBV5-4 and TRBJ1-3; the D is unclear. The germline V gene encodes CDR1 SGHNT and CDR2 YYREEE (reference sequence). The CDR3 is 15 amino acids. Trimming left V 2 bases short and J 4 bases short, with 13 bases between. CDR3 DNA sequence: TGTGCCAGCAGCTTAAGCGGATTAGGAGGAAACACCATATATTTT. Translating it yields CASSLSGLGGNTIYF.

This chain uses TRBV2 with TRBJ2-1; 7 bases fit TRBD2. J was trimmed by 9 bases and V by 4 bases; bases with no gene match: 6. The CDR3 has 13 amino acids. The germline V gene has CDR1 SNHLY and CDR2 FYNNEI. The CDR3 bases are TGTGCCAGCAGTGGGGCGGGAGCCATTGAGCAGTTCTTC. Amino acid sequence: CASSGAGAIEQFF.

V is TRBV13 and J is TRBJ2-1; TRBD1 aligns across 9 bases. Germline V gives CDR1 PRHDT, CDR2 FYEKMQ (reference sequence). The length of the CDR3 is 17 residues. J gave up 2 bases and V 5 bases, and 10 bases lay outside the gene matches. The CDR3 region has the DNA TGTGCCAGCAGCGCCTCCGAAACAGGGGGCGCCTACAATGAGCAGTTCTTC. It encodes CASSASETGGAYNEQFF.

The chain recombines TRBV5-1 with TRBJ2-6, with D perhaps matching TRBD1 (5 bases). The V end was cut by 1 base, the J end by 0 bases, with 8 bases between. The germline V gene has CDR1 SGHRS and CDR2 YFSETQ. There are 16 residues in the CDR3. CDR3 protein: CASSLQGDSGANVLTF. The DNA of the CDR3 is TGCGCCAGCAGCTTGCAGGGCGACTCTGGGGCCAACGTCCTGACTTTC.

The chain carries TRBV7-2 and TRBJ2-2; 12 nucleotides align to TRBD2. Germline assignment: CDR1 SGHTA and CDR2 FQGNSA. CDR3 size: 15 residues. Trimming took 5 bases from V and 8 from J; bases not matched to a gene: 6. The CDR3 spells CASSRLAGVKGELFF. CDR3 bases: TGTGCCAGCAGCCGACTAGCGGGAGTGAAGGGGGAGCTGTTTTTT.

The rearrangement joins TRBV28 to TRBJ2-3; TRBD2 agrees at 11 bases. The V gene end was trimmed by 3 bases and the J gene end by 4 bases; junction bases not matched to a gene: 3. Germline values: CDR1 MDHEN, CDR2 SYDVKM. This CDR3 has 15 residues. CDR3 DNA sequence: TGTGCCAGCAGTTTTGGGACTAGCGGTTCAGATACGCAGTATTTT. This sequence encodes CASSFGTSGSDTQYF.

This rearrangement joins TRBV4-1 to TRBJ1-2; possibly TRBD1 for D (6 bases). CDR1 and CDR2 from the germline V gene are MGHRA and YSYEKL. V dropped 1 base and J dropped 4 bases, with 16 bases sitting between them. This CDR3 contains 16 residues. CDR3 coding DNA: TGCGCCAGCAGCCAAGCAGACAGGAGTGAAATCTATGGCTACACCTTC. Translating it yields CASSQADRSEIYGYTF.

The chain has TRBV6-5 and TRBJ2-2; no clear D. There are 14 residues in the CDR3. The germline V gene encodes CDR1 MNHEY and CDR2 SVGAGI. V was shortened by 4 bases and J by 4 bases, with 10 bases between the two germline ends. CDR3 in DNA: TGTGCCAGCAGTTCCCACTCTGGCACCGGGGAGCTGTTTTTT. It encodes CASSSHSGTGELFF.

With regard to this clone: This same CDR3 is encoded by further DNA sequences in the sample. V and J are TRBV6-6 and TRBJ1-5; D uncertain. From germline, CDR1 is MNHNY and CDR2 SVGAGI (reference sequence). The CDR3 length is 12 residues. V shed 6 bases and J shed 7 bases, with 10 bases lying between them. This CDR3 reads CASSTENQPQHF. CDR3 nucleotide sequence: TGTGCCAGCAGCACCGAGAACCAGCCCCAGCATTTT.

The chain has TRBV13 and TRBJ2-3; D unresolved. This CDR3 has 14 amino acids. The V end lost 1 base, the J end lost 8 bases, and 13 bases lay between the germline ends. CDR1 and CDR2 from the germline V gene are PRHDT and FYEKMQ (reference sequence). The chain's CDR3 is CASSLVALTGTQYF. In nucleotides, the CDR3 is TGTGCCAGCAGCTTAGTGGCCTTAACTGGTACGCAGTATTTT.

The chain employs TRBV28 and TRBJ2-6; 7 nucleotides match TRBD2. This CDR3 region has 15 residues. With 5 bases clipped from V and 2 bases from J, the junction kept 3 bases outside the gene matches. The germline CDR1 and CDR2 sequences are MDHEN and SYDVKM. CDR3 DNA sequence: TGTGCCAGCAGTGCGGGAGAGGCTGGGGCCAACGTCCTGACTTTC. Its protein product is CASSAGEAGANVLTF.

Details on this clone: This sample also contains other DNA sequences that code for the same CDR3. The chain links TRBV28 to TRBJ1-2, with D maybe TRBD1 (5 bases). V was shortened by 5 bases and J by 2 bases, with 9 bases between the two germline ends. CDR1 is MDHEN and CDR2 is SYDVKM in the germline V gene. This CDR3 has 13 residues. The CDR3, as DNA: TGTGCCAGCAGTCGGGGCCTCAACTATGGCTACACCTTC. Translated, it gives CASSRGLNYGYTF.

The chain couples TRBV7-3 to TRBJ2-1, with 7 bases identical to TRBD2. The germline V gene has CDR1 SGHTA and CDR2 FQGTGA. CDR3 length equals 15 residues. The V gene end was trimmed by 5 bases and the J gene end by 4 bases; junction bases not matched to a gene: 8. The CDR3 DNA sequence: TGTGCCAGCAGCGCTAGCGGAAGGGGTTACAATGAGCAGTTCTTC. It is translated as CASSASGRGYNEQFF.

The chain employs TRBV27 and TRBJ2-7; D is perhaps TRBD2 (5 bases). The CDR3 contains 15 residues. V shed 0 bases and J shed 6 bases, with 15 bases lying between them. Per germline, CDR1 MNHEY and CDR2 SMNVEV (reference sequence). CDR3 sequence: CASSLSYQRSGEQYF. The CDR3 DNA is TGTGCCAGCAGTTTATCGTATCAGCGGAGCGGCGAGCAGTACTTC.

The chain joins TRBV28 to TRBJ2-1; tentatively, D is TRBD1 (5 bases). This CDR3 region has 14 residues. Germline V gives CDR1 MDHEN, CDR2 SYDVKM. Trimming stripped 2 bases from V and 10 bases from J, with 15 bases between. The CDR3, as DNA: TGTGCCAGCAGTTTAGGCCTCAGGGTAGGCGAGCAGTTCTTC. Its translation is CASSLGLRVGEQFF.

This rearrangement joins TRBV6-6 to TRBJ1-3, with 7 positions matching TRBD1. Germline V gene sequence: CDR1 MNHNY, CDR2 SVGAGI (reference sequence). The CDR3 is 16 amino acids. Trimming at V came to 1 base and at J to 4 bases, leaving 7 bases not matched to a gene. CDR3 in DNA: TGTGCCAGCAGTTACTACAGACAGGGTGTGGGAAACACCATATATTTT. Protein: CASSYYRQGVGNTIYF.

This chain connects TRBV7-8 to TRBJ2-3, with D possibly being TRBD1 or TRBD2 (5 bases each). The CDR3 sequence is 15 residues long. Germline CDR1 is SGHVS and CDR2 is FQNEAQ. V lost 3 bases, J lost 7 bases, and 17 bases lay in between. The CDR3 reads CASSLGVLTPHTQYF. In nucleotides, the CDR3 is TGTGCCAGCAGCTTGGGGGTTCTCACTCCACATACGCAGTATTTT.

The V and J genes are TRBV15 and TRBJ2-5; 8 bases align to TRBD2. J gave up 5 bases and V 0 bases, and 11 bases lay outside the gene matches. Looked up from germline, CDR1 is LNHNV and CDR2 is YYDKDF (reference sequence). The CDR3 has 17 residues. The CDR3 protein is CATSRESNLAGWETQYF. CDR3 in DNA: TGTGCCACCAGCAGAGAAAGTAATTTAGCGGGGTGGGAGACCCAGTACTTC.

The rearrangement links TRBV15 to TRBJ2-7; 10 nucleotides line up with TRBD1. J gave up 3 bases and V 2 bases, and 4 bases lay outside the gene matches. The CDR3 contains 15 residues. Germline values: CDR1 LNHNV, CDR2 YYDKDF (reference sequence). The CDR3 nucleotides read TGTGCCACCAGCAGAAGACAGGGGGCCCTCTACGAGCAGTACTTC. Translating it yields CATSRRQGALYEQYF.

The chain recombines TRBV28 with TRBJ1-4, with D maybe TRBD1 (6 bases). Germline V gene sequence: CDR1 MDHEN, CDR2 SYDVKM. The CDR3 loop spans 15 amino acids. Trimming pared 6 bases from V and 3 bases from J, leaving 14 bases between. The CDR3 DNA sequence: TGTGCCAGCAGATACGCAGGGGCGGCTAATGAAAAACTGTTTTTT. Translated, it gives CASRYAGAANEKLFF.